These 5 T cell receptor beta chains were sequenced from one sample in a study of beta chain features in type 1 diabetes. The investigators reverse transcribed all of the isolated RNA, so they sequenced expressed TCRB transcripts. Here immunoSEQ multiplex PCR was the method, and the copy in TCRdb shows in-frame clones only, minus some. The sample includes approximately 340,000 clones, around 15% of them seen just once. Specimen: naive CD4+ T cells from blood. These receptors were taken from a woman aged 18-29 years in good health.

The chain links TRBV2 to TRBJ1-4; 10 nucleotides match TRBD1. Germline V lookup: CDR1 SNHLY, CDR2 FYNNEI. The CDR3 sequence is 15 residues long. V shed 4 bases, J shed 10 bases, and the junction held 9 bases outside the gene matches. The CDR3 DNA is TGTGCCAGCAGTGGAAGGACAGGGGGAGGACGAAAACTGTTTTTT. It translates to CASSGRTGGGRKLFF.

The chain has TRBV2 and TRBJ1-4; 8 positions match TRBD1. This CDR3 has 15 residues. V shed 1 base and J 7 bases; nucleotides not matched to a gene: 5. The germline gives CDR1 SNHLY, CDR2 FYNNEI. The CDR3 coding sequence is TGTGCCAGCAGTGAAGTAGGACAGGGAGTTGAAAAACTGTTTTTT. Its translation is CASSEVGQGVEKLFF.

This clone was recorded a few times. The rearrangement links TRBV4-2 to TRBJ2-3; 11 bases are shared with TRBD1. The junction had 2 bases not matched to a gene; V was cut back by 1 base and J by 2 bases. The germline gives CDR1 LGHNA, CDR2 YNFKEQ. The CDR3 spans 16 residues. CDR3 amino acids: CASSQGTGGNTDTQYF. CDR3 nucleotides: TGTGCCAGCAGCCAAGGGACAGGGGGCAACACAGATACGCAGTATTTT.

The rearrangement joins TRBV9 to TRBJ1-1; the D is unclear. Germline V CDR1 and CDR2: SGDLS, YYNGEE. The CDR3 spans 13 residues. V lost 3 bases and J 5 bases, leaving 11 bases between the germline ends. In DNA, the CDR3 is TGTGCCAGCAGCGGTGGAAGAGGTACTGAAGCTTTCTTT. This gives the protein CASSGGRGTEAFF.

This clone was recorded a few times. This rearrangement joins TRBV7-7 to TRBJ2-3, with 7 bases matching TRBD2. The CDR3 extends over 15 amino acids. Germline V gene data show CDR1 as SSHAT and CDR2 as FNYEAQ (reference sequence). Written as DNA, the CDR3 is TGTGCTATCGGGGGGAGCGGGTCCCCCACAGATACGCAGTATTTT. The encoded protein is CAIGGSGSPTDTQYF.